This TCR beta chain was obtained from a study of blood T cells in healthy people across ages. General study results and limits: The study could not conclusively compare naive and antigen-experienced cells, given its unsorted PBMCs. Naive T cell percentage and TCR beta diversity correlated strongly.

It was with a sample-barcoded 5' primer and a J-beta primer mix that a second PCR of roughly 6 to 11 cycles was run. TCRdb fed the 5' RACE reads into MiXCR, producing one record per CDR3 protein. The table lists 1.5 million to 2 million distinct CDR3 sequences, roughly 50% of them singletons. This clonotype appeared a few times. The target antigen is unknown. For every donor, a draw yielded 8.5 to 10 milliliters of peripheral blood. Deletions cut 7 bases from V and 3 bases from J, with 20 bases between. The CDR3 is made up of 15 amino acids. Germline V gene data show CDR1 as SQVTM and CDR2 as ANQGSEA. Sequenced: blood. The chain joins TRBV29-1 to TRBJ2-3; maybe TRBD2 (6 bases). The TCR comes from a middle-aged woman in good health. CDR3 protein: CSAGGSGSGTDTQYF. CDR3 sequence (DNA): TGCAGCGCTGGAGGGTCAGGGAGTGGGACAGATACGCAGTATTTT.